This T cell receptor (beta chain) emerged from a study of human T cells and chemical hapten exposure. V was cut by 2 bases and J by 0 bases, with 10 bases left in between. The germline gives CDR1 MDHEN, CDR2 SYDVKM. The CDR3 is made up of 15 amino acids. Unique molecular identifiers were attached to individual cDNA molecules within the library. TCRdb reanalysed the RACE reads using MiXCR and keeps one entry per CDR3 protein. This table has roughly 38,000 distinct CDR3 sequences, 8% to 9.5% appearing once. As for time point: patch test 3, about 24 weeks after DPC sensitization. As for treatment: therapeutic diphenylcyclopropenone sensitization with weekly scalp DPC. Extraction yielded total RNA from whole blood (unfractionated). Suited to DPC and affected by alopecia, the donors ranged from 18 to 70 years old. General study findings and limits: The number of TCRs over 1 in 1000 frequency stayed unchanged after DPC.

A remark on this clonotype: Its antigen is unknown.

The TCR originated in a man aged 45-65 years with alopecia areata. Some clones in this sample may be carry-over from other donors' samples. Source: whole blood, taken in connection with sensitization to the hapten diphenylcyclopropenone (DPC). The J gene is TRBJ1-1, the V gene TRBV28, with D uncertain. Written as DNA, the CDR3 is TGTGCCAGCAGTTTAGTCGTACGGATGAACACTGAAGCTTTCTTT. This codes for CASSLVVRMNTEAFF.